These 9 T cell receptor beta chains originate from one sample sequenced in a study of CD8 T cells in ankylosing spondylitis. TCRdb passed the 5' RACE reads through MiXCR, listing each CDR3 protein once. This table holds about 33,000 distinct CDR3 sequences, about 10% found once. The sequenced material came from synovial fluid, either unsorted or a sorted T cell fraction (not recorded which). The receptors were sampled from a male donor with ankylosing spondylitis.

This clonotype was detected many times. This chain links TRBV7-8 with TRBJ2-7; 8 bases map to TRBD2. Trimming removed 0 bases from V and 6 bases from J; junction bases left unmatched: 4. The CDR3 runs to 14 residues. Germline V gives CDR1 SGHVS, CDR2 FQNEAQ. The CDR3 coding sequence is TGTGCCAGCAGCTTAGCAGCGGGAGTGGGCGAGCAGTACTTC. This gives the protein CASSLAAGVGEQYF.

V gene TRBV6-1 combines with J gene TRBJ2-1; a weak D match, TRBD1 (6 bases). Germline lookup yields CDR1 MNHNS and CDR2 SASEGT. This CDR3 has 11 amino acids. V shed 11 bases and J shed 4 bases, with 9 bases lying between them. As DNA, the CDR3 is TGTGCCGCGACAGGTTACAATGAGCAGTTCTTC. This gives the protein CAATGYNEQFF.

In DNA, the CDR3 is TGTGCCACCAGCAGAGATATGGGCTCCTACAATGAGCAGTTCTTC. Translation: CATSRDMGSYNEQFF. The rearrangement links TRBV15 to TRBJ2-1, with D unresolved. Per germline, CDR1 LNHNV and CDR2 YYDKDF (reference sequence). The CDR3 loop spans 15 amino acids. Trimming took off 0 bases at V and 0 bases at J, with 6 bases between the two ends.

This clonotype was detected a few times. The chain carries TRBV7-2 and TRBJ2-2; TRBD2 matches 8 bases. Germline V gene sequence: CDR1 SGHTA, CDR2 FQGNSA. This CDR3 contains 16 residues. The junction had 3 bases not matched to a gene; V was cut back by 3 bases and J by 0 bases. The CDR3 sequence: CASSFLLAANTGELFF. CDR3 nucleotides: TGTGCCAGCAGCTTTCTACTAGCGGCGAACACCGGGGAGCTGTTTTTT. Complete variable domain (other parts from reference TRBV7-2 and TRBJ2-2): GAGVSQSPSNKVTEKGKDVELRCDPISGHTALYWYRQSLGQGLEFLIYFQGNSAPDKSGLPSDRFSAERTGGSVSTLTIQRTQQEDSAVYLCASSFLLAANTGELFFGEGSRLTVL.

This clonotype was observed many times. Relative to the germline gene, one junction end is altered; a read error may explain this. This chain links TRBV10-2 with TRBJ1-1, with 7 bases that match TRBD1. The V gene's germline CDR1 is WSHSY and CDR2 SAAADI. This CDR3 is built from 11 residues. The CDR3 here is CATQGNPEAFF. As DNA, the CDR3 is TGCGCCACACAGGGGAACCCTGAAGCTTTCTTT.

This clonotype was picked up a small number of times. The chain recombines TRBV3-1 with TRBJ2-5; D gene unclear. The CDR3 runs to 17 residues. The V gene lost 2 bases and the J gene lost 1 base, with 17 bases spanning the gap. Germline lookup yields CDR1 LGHDT and CDR2 YNNKEL (reference sequence). CDR3 loop: CASSQIRARTIQETQYF. As DNA, the CDR3 is TGTGCCAGCAGCCAAATCCGGGCCCGTACCATCCAAGAGACCCAGTACTTC.

This clonotype was picked up many times. The chain combines TRBV25-1 with TRBJ2-5; D is perhaps TRBD2 (6 bases). The germline V and J ends were trimmed by 10 bases and 4 bases, with 19 bases remaining between them. CDR3 length equals 14 residues. Germline CDR1 reads MGHDK; CDR2 reads SYGVNS. CDR3 nucleotide sequence: TGTGCCACCGAGGACGGGAGTAAGGGAGAGACCCAGTACTTC. It is translated as CATEDGSKGETQYF.

This clonotype was seen ten or more times. The rearrangement uses TRBV20-1 and TRBJ1-2; D gene ambiguous. V gave up 2 bases and J gave up 0 bases, with 13 bases separating them. This CDR3 contains 15 residues. Germline CDR1 is DFQATT and CDR2 is SNEGSKA (reference sequence). The CDR3 bases are TGCAGTGCTAGACCTCAGGATGGTACTAACTATGGCTACACCTTC. Translation gives CSARPQDGTNYGYTF.

V is TRBV9 and J is TRBJ2-1; the match to TRBD2 covers 7 bases. Germline values: CDR1 SGDLS, CDR2 YYNGEE. After removal of 0 bases from V and 2 bases from J, the junction contained 2 bases not matched to a gene. The CDR3 covers 15 residues. The CDR3 DNA sequence: TGTGCCAGCAGCGTAGGCGGGAGCACCTACAATGAGCAGTTCTTC. Its translation: CASSVGGSTYNEQFF.